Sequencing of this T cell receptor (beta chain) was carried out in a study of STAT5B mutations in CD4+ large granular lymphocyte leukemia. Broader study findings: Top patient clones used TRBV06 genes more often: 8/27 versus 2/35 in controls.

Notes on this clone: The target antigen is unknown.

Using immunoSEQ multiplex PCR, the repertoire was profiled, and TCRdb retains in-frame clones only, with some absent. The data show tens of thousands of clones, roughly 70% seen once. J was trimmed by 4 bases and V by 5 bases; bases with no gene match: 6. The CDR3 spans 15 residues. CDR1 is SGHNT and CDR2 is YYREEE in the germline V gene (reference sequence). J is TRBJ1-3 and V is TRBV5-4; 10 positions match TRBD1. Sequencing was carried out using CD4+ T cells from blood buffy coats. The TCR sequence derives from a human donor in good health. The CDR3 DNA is TGTGCCAGCAGTAGAGACAGGGGGCGCGGAAACACCATATATTTT. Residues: CASSRDRGRGNTIYF.